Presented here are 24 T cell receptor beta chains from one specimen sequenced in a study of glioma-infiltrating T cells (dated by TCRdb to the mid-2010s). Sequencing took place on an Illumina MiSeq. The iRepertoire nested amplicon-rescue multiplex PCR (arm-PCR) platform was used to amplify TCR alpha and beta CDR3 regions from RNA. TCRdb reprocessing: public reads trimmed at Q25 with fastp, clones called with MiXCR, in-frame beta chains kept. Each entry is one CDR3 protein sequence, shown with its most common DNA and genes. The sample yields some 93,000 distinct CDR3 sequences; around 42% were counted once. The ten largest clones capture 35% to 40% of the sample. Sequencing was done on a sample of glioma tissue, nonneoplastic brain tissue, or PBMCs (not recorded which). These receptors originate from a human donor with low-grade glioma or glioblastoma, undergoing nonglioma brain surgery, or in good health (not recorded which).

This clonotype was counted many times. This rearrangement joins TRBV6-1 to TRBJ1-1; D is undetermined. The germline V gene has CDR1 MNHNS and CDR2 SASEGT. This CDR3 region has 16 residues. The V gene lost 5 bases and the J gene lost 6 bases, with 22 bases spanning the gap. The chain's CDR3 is CASSSAGLNQGPEAFF. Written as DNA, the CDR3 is TGTGCCAGCAGTTCCGCCGGGCTAAACCAAGGGCCTGAAGCTTTCTTT.

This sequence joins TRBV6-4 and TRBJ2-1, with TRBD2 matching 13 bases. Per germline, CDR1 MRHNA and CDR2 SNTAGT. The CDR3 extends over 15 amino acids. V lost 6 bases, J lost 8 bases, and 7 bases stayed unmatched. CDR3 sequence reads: CASSLLAGGLYEQFF. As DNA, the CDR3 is TGTGCCAGCAGCTTACTAGCGGGGGGGCTTTATGAGCAGTTCTTC.

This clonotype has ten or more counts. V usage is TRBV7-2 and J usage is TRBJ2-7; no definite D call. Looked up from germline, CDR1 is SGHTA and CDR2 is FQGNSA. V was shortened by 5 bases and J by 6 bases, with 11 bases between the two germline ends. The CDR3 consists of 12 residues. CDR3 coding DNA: TGTGCCAGCAGCCCTAACGTCGGCGAGCAGTACTTC. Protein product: CASSPNVGEQYF.

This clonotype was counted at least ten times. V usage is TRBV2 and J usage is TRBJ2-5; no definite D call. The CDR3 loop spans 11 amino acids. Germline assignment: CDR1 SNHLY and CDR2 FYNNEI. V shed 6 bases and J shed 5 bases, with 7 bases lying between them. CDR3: CASRVHETQYF. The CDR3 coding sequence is TGTGCCAGCAGGGTTCACGAGACCCAGTACTTC.

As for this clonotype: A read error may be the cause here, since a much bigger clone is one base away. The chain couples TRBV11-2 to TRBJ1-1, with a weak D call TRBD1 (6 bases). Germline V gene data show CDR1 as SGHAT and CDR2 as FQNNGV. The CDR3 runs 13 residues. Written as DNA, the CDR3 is TGTGCCAGCAACTTAGTTCAGGGACACGAAGCTTTCTTT. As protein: CASNLVQGHEAFF.

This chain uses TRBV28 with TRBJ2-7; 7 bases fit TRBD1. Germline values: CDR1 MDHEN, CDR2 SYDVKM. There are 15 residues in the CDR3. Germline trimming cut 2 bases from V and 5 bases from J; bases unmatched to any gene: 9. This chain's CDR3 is CASSLGGAGGNEQYF. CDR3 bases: TGTGCCAGCAGTTTAGGGGGTGCAGGGGGAAACGAGCAGTACTTC.

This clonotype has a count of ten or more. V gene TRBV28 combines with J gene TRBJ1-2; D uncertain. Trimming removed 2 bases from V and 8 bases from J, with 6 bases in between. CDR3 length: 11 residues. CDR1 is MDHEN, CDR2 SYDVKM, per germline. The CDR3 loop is CASSLQTGYTF. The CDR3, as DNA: TGTGCCAGCAGTTTACAAACCGGCTACACCTTC.

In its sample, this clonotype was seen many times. DNA for the CDR3: TGTGCCAGCAGTTACTCTTGGGGCTTCGGCAATCAGCCCCAGCATTTT. It is translated as CASSYSWGFGNQPQHF. The chain carries TRBV6-2 or TRBV6-3 and TRBJ1-5; D is possibly TRBD1 (5 bases). The V gene lost 0 bases and the J gene lost 2 bases, with 11 bases spanning the gap. In germline, CDR1 is MNHEY, CDR2 SVGEGT. The CDR3 is 16 residues long.

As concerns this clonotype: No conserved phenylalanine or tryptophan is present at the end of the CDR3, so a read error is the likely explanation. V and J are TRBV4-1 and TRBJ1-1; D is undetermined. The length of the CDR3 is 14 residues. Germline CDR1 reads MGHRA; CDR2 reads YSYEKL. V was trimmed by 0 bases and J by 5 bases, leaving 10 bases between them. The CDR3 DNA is TGCGCCAGCAGCCAAGAGGGGAAAAGGACTGAAGCTTTCTCT. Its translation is CASSQEGKRTEAFS.

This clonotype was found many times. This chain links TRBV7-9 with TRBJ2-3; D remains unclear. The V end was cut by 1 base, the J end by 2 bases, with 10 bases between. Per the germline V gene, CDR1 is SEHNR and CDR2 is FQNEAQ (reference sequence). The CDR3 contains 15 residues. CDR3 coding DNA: TGTGCCAGCAGCTTAGGCCGGCTGAACACAGATACGCAGTATTTT. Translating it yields CASSLGRLNTDTQYF.

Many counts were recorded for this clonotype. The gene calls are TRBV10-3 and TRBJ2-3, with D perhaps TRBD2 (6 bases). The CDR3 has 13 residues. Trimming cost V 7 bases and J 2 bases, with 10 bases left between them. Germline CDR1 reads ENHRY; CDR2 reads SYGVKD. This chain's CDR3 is CAITTSPTDTQYF. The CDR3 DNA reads TGTGCCATCACCACTAGCCCCACAGATACGCAGTATTTT.

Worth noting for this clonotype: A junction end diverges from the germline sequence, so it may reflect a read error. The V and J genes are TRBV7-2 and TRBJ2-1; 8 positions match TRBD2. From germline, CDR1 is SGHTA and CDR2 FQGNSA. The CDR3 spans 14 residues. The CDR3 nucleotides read TGCGCCAGCAGCCAACAGTCCGCGGGGGGCGAGCAGTTCTTC. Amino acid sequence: CASSQQSAGGEQFF. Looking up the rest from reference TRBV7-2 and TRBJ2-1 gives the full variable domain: GAGVSQSPSNKVTEKGKDVELRCDPISGHTALYWYRQSLGQGLEFLIYFQGNSAPDKSGLPSDRFSAERTGGSVSTLTIQRTQQEDSAVYLCASSQQSAGGEQFFGPGTRLTVL.

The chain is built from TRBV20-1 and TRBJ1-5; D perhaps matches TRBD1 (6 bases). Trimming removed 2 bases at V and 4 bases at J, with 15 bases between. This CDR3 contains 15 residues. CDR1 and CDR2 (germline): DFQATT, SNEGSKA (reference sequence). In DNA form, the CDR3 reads TGCAGTGCTAGACCATCCGGACAGCATAATCAGCCCCAGCATTTT. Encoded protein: CSARPSGQHNQPQHF.

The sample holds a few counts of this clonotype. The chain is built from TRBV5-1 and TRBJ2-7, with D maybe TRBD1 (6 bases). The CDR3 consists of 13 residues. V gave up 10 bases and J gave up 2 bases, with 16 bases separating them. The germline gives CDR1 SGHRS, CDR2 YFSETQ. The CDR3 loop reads CAGFRDTTYEQYF. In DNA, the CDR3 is TGCGCCGGTTTCCGGGACACCACCTACGAGCAGTACTTC.

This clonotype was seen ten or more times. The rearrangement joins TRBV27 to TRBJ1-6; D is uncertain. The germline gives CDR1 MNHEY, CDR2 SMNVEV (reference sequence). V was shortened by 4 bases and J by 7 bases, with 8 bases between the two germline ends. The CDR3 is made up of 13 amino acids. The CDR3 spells CASSSILNSPLHF. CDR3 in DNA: TGTGCCAGCAGTTCTATACTGAATTCACCCCTCCACTTT.

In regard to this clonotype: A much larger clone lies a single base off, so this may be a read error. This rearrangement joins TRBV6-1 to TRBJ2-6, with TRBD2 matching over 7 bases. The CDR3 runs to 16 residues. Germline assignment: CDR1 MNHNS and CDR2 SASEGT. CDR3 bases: TGCGCCAGCAGTGATGGGAGGGATTCTGGGGCCAACGTCCTGACTTTC. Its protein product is CASSDGRDSGANVLTF.

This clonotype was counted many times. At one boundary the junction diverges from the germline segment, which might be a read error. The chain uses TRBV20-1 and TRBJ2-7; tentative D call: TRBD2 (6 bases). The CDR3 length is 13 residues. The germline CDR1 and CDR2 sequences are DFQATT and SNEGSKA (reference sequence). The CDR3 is CSARGSGVYEQYF. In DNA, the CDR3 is TGCAGTGCAAGAGGTAGCGGCGTCTACGAGCAGTACTTC.

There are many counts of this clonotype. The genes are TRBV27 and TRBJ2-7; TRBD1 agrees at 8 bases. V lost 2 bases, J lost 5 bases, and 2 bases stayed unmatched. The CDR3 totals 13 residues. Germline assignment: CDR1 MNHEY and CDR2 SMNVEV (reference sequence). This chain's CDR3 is CASSLGQGHEQYF. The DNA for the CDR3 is TGTGCCAGCAGTTTAGGACAGGGCCACGAGCAGTACTTC.

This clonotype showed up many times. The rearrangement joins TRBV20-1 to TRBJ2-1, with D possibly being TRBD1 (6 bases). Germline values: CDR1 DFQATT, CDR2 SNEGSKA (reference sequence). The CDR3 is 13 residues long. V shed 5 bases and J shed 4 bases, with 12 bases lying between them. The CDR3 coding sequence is TGCAGTGCTTTCAATAGGGGGTACAATGAGCAGTTCTTC. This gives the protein CSAFNRGYNEQFF.

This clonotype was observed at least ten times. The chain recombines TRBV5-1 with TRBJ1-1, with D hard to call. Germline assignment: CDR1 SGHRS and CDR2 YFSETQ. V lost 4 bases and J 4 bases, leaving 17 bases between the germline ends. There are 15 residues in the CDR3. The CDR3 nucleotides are TGCGCCAGCAGCGACGGGCCCAGTCTCAGCACTGAAGCTTTCTTT. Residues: CASSDGPSLSTEAFF.

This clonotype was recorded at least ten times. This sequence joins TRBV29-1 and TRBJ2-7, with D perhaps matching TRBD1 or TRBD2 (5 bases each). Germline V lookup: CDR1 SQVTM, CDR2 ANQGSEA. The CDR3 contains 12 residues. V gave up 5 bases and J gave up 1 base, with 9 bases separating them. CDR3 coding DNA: TGCAGCGTTTCGGGGCAGTCCTACGAGCAGTACTTC. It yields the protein CSVSGQSYEQYF.

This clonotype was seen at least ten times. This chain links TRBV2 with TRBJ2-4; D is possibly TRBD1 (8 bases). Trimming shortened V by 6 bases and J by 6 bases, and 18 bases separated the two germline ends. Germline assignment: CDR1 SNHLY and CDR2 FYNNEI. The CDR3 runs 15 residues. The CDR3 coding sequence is TGTGCCAGCAGGACTACAGGGGGGGCGGCAAACATTCAGTACTTC. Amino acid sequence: CASRTTGGAANIQYF.

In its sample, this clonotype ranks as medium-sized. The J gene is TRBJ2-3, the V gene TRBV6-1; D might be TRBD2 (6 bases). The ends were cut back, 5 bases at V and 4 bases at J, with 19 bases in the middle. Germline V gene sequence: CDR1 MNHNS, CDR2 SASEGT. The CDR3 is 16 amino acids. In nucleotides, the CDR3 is TGTGCCAGCAGTTACGCGCAGGGAGGAAGTTCAGATACGCAGTATTTT. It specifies CASSYAQGGSSDTQYF.

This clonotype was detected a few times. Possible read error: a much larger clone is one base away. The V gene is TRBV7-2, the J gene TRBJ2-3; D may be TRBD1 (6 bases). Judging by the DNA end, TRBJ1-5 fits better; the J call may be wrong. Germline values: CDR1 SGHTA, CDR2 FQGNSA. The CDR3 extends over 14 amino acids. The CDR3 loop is CASTKIMGGNTQHF. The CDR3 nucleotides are TGTGCCAGCACTAAAATCATGGGGGGCAATACGCAGCATTTT.